This TCR beta chain stems from a study of cytomegalovirus exposure and HLA in healthy donors. Study results and caveats: A likely sequencing artifact accounted for one observed cluster of highly shared sequence variants.

Unrecorded immune exposures were likely, despite nominal health at sampling. Germline V gene data show CDR1 as LGHNA and CDR2 as YSLEER. The CDR3 runs to 15 residues. The V end was cut by 3 bases, the J end by 4 bases, with 13 bases between. The PCR made use of 60 Vbeta and 13 Jbeta primers. Produced via immunoSEQ multiplex PCR; TCRdb's table is partial and in-frame only. The repertoire table contains some 51,000 clones. On this clone: Its antigen remains unknown.

The chain uses TRBV4-3 and TRBJ2-1, with D tentatively TRBD2 (5 bases). The sample taken for sequencing was PBMCs. This TCR was recovered from a man aged 50 or older in good health and CMV-seropositive. CDR3 sequence (DNA): TGCGCCAGCAGCCATAGCCGGGAACTATACAATGAGCAGTTCTTC. Translation: CASSHSRELYNEQFF.